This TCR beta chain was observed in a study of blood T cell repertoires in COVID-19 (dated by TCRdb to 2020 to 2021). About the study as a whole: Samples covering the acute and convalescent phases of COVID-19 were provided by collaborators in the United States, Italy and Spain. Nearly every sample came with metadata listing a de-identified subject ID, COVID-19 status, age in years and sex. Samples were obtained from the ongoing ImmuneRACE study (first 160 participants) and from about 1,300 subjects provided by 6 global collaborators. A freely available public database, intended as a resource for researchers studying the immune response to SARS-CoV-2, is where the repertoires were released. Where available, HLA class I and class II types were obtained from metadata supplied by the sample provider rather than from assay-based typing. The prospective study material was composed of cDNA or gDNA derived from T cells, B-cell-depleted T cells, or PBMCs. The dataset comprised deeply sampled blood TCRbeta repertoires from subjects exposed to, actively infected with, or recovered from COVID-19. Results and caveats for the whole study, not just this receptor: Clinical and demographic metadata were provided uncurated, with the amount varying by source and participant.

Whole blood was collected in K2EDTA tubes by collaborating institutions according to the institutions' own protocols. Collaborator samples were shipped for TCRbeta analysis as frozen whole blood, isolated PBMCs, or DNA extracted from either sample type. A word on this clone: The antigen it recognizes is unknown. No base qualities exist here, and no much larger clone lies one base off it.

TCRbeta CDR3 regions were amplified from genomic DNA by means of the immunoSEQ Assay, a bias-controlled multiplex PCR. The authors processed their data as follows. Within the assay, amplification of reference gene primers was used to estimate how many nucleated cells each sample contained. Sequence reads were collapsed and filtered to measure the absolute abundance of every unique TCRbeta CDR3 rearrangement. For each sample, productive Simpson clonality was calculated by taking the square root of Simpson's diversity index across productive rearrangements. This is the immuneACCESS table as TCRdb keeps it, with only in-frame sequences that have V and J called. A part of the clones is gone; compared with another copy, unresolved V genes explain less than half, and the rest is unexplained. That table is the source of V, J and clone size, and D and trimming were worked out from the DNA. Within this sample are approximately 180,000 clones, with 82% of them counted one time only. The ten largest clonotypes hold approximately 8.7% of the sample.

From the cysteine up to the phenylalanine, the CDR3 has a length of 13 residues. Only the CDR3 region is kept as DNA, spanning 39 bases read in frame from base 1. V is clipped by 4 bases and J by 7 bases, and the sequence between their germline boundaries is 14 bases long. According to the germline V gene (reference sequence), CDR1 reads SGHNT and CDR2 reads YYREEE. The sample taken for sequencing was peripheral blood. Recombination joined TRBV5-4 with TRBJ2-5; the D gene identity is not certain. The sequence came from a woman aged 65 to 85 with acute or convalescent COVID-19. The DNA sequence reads TGTGCCAGCAGCCTCAAAGATCTAGGGACCCAGTACTTC. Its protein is CASSLKDLGTQYF.